This T cell receptor (beta chain) was sequenced for a study of blood T cell repertoires in COVID-19. Study-wide background: The United States, Italy and Spain were the sources of the acute and convalescent COVID-19 samples. T cells, B-cell-depleted T cells, or PBMCs provided the cDNA or gDNA that served as material.

This CDR3 comprises 16 residues. V was trimmed by 0 bases and J by 3 bases, leaving 14 bases between them. Looked up from germline, CDR1 is LGHNA and CDR2 is YSLEER. Per the authors' pipeline: Reference gene primer amplification gave nucleated cell count estimates. The repertoire was sequenced with immunoSEQ multiplex PCR; TCRdb's copy has only in-frame clones and lacks some. V and J calls and clone size are given by that table; D and trimming were obtained from the DNA. Found here are about 81,000 clones, 86% of them singletons; the top ten hold under 30%. This sequence joins TRBV4-3 and TRBJ1-1; tentatively, D is TRBD1 (6 bases). Sequenced material: peripheral blood. The clonotype was recovered from a human donor in a cohort sampled during active COVID-19. CDR3 coding DNA: TGCGCCAGCAGCCAAGAACCCCTTCCAGGGGACACTGAAGCTTTCTTT. Translation gives CASSQEPLPGDTEAFF.